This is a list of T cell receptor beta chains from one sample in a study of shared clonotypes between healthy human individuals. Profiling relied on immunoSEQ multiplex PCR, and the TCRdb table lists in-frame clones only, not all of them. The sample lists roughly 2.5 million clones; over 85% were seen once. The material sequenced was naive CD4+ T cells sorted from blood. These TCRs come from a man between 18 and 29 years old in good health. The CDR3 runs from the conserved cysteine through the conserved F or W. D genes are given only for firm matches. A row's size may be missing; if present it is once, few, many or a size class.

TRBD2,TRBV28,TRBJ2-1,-,CASGRYGTSGEGFF
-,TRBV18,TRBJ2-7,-,CASSPPQGINEQYF
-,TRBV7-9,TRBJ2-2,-,CASSLKRGALNTGELFF
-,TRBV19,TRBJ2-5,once,CASSGRSRGYQETQYF
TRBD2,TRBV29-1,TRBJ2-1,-,CSVAISSGFEQFF
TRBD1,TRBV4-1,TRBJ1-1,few,CASRQTGANTEAFF
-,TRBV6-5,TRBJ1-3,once,CASSSRATGNTIYF
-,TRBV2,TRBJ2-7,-,CASSAGSAYEQYF
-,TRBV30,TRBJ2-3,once,CAWSQNRAPWGTDTQYF
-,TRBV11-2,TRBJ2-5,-,CASSFSGGGETQYF
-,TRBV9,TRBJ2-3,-,CASSVGAGAMTDTQYF
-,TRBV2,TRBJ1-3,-,CASSGRTSGNTIYF
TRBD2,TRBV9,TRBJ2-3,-,CASSVIGTSGGGQYF
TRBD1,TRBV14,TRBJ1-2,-,CASSQRTGFLNYGYTF
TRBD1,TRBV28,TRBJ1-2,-,CASMMIQGARGYTF
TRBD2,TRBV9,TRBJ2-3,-,CASSSREAGGTSTDTQYF
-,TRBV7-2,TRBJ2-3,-,CASSLVGLGADTQYF
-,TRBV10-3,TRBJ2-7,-,CATYDPLPLEQYF
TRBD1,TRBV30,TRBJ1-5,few,CAWSGQGGQPQHF
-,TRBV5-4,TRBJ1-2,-,CASSLEGQLGAYGYTF
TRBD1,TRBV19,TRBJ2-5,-,CASSTTSRQGETQYF
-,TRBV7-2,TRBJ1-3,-,CASSQLALYLLSSGNTIYF
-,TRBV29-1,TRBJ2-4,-,CSVEAQAKNIQYF
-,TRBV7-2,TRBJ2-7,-,CASSLFHEQYF
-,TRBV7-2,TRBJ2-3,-,CASSSVAAGTDTQYF
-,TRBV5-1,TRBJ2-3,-,CASSFGPGDTQYF
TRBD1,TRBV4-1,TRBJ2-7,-,CASSWDRQTYEQYF
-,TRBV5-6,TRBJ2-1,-,CASSLNSEQFF
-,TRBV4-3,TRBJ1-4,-,CASSQDPDPATNEKLFF
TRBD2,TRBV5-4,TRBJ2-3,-,CASRIGREPTDTQYF
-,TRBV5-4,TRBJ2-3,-,CASSLPGSLTDTQYF
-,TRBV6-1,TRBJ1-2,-,CASSEVTGWNNYGYTF
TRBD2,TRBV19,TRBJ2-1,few,CASSGTNNEQFF
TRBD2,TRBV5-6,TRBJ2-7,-,CASSPGGKREVSYEQYF
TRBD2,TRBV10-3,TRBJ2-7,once,CAISEVLAGTYEQYF
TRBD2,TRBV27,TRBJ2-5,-,CASSPNLSGTSGYF
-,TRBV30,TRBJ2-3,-,CAWSVQGTDTQYF
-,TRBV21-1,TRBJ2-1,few,CASRKGRGGGEQFF
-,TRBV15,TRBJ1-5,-,CATSRELEHQPQHF
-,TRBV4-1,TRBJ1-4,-,CASSRRRSAGVRNPSEKLFF
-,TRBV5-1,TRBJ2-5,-,CASSGPNQETQYF
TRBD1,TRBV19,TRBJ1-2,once,CASRRQGADYGYTF
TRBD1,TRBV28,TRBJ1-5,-,CASSYTREAGGINQPQHF
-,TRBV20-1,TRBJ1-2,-,CSARDASGYTF
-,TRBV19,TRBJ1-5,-,CASSKEQPNQPQHF